Listed below are T cell receptor beta chains from one sample, sequenced in a study of cytomegalovirus exposure and HLA in healthy donors. Produced via immunoSEQ multiplex PCR; TCRdb's table is partial and in-frame only. The sample contains over 150,000 clones, roughly 79% of which appear only once. The sequenced sample was PBMCs. These receptors all stem from a male donor in good health and CMV-seropositive. CDR3s include the opening cysteine and the closing phenylalanine or tryptophan.

V	J	CDR3
TRBV19	TRBJ1-2	CASSNGEWYGYTF
TRBV6-5	TRBJ1-5	CASSQTGYQPQHF
TRBV6-5	TRBJ1-6	CASSPDRGQNSPLHF
TRBV30	TRBJ2-7	CAWSSGSYEQYF
TRBV18	TRBJ2-2	CASSPLAGASNTGELFF
TRBV9	TRBJ1-6	CASSEQGFSGSPLHF
TRBV6-6	TRBJ1-1	CASSYGRTGKNTEAFF
TRBV18	TRBJ1-4	CASSPHRKRAGDEKLFF
TRBV27	TRBJ1-1	CASSLSRGGTEAFF
TRBV7-9	TRBJ2-3	CASSPPGGGASTDTQYF
TRBV6-5	TRBJ1-6	CASSYGTANSPLHF
TRBV6-6	TRBJ2-1	CASTAGGGAVNEQFF
TRBV7-2	TRBJ1-2	CASSPSPGQGDYGYTF
TRBV10-2	TRBJ1-2	CASSNRGEAYGYTF
TRBV9	TRBJ2-7	CASSRVAGGSLYEQYF
TRBV5-4	TRBJ2-2	CASSSVTGELFF
TRBV30	TRBJ1-2	CAWSNRGVDGYTF
TRBV9	TRBJ2-5	CASSPRSIGGETQYF
TRBV19	TRBJ2-1	CASSIGVVLAGEQFF
TRBV7-2	TRBJ2-2	CASSLGLAGAFGGELFF
TRBV11-2	TRBJ2-7	CASSFLTGANEQYF
TRBV4-1	TRBJ2-1	CASSFRTRRTYNEQFF
TRBV2	TRBJ2-3	CASSRLNGITDTQYF
TRBV18	TRBJ2-7	CASSLTGTGYEQYF
TRBV19	TRBJ2-7	CASSIKEGIEQYF
TRBV19	TRBJ1-2	CASSKIMGPTSYGYTF
TRBV5-1	TRBJ1-2	CASSLGPARENGYTF
TRBV29-1	TRBJ1-2	CSVPIGGDNYGYTF
TRBV5-4	TRBJ2-5	CASSPQPRGETQYF
TRBV5-6	TRBJ1-1	CASSLLKTGKAFF
TRBV7-9	TRBJ1-1	CSSSQGQEAFF
TRBV27	TRBJ2-6	CASSLIASGANVLTF
TRBV5-4	TRBJ1-3	CASSLDRSGNTIYF
TRBV7-2	TRBJ2-3	CASSLGGAILDTQYF
TRBV15	TRBJ2-7	CATSSWQGGEQYF
TRBV25-1	TRBJ2-5	CASSSATGVETQYF
TRBV30	TRBJ1-1	CAWRTGTDTEAFF
TRBV5-4	TRBJ2-5	CASSGGQGLQETQYF
TRBV29-1	TRBJ2-7	CSVGLRAGLHEQYF
TRBV29-1	TRBJ2-1	CSGRSNEQFF
TRBV9	TRBJ2-3	CASSEGLAGGDTQYF
TRBV10-3	TRBJ2-1	CAIRPSGGANEQFF
TRBV4-2	TRBJ1-1	CASSQGVRENTEAFF
TRBV10-3	TRBJ1-1	CAISQTGRNTEAFF
TRBV30	TRBJ1-3	CAWGGTGFGNTIYF
TRBV11-2	TRBJ2-2	CASSFMAGGSGELFF
TRBV7-8	TRBJ2-5	CASSLGPAYQETQYF
TRBV2	TRBJ1-5	CASSERSGGVQPQHF
TRBV7-3	TRBJ2-7	CASSLTAGTYEQYF
TRBV5-5	TRBJ2-5	CASSFGTDNWETQYF
TRBV9	TRBJ2-2	CASSVGQGYTGELFF
TRBV7-3	TRBJ2-1	CASSLRDSQPEQFF
TRBV4-1	TRBJ2-2	CASSRTPGLGQRRTGELFF
TRBV5-4	TRBJ1-2	CASSLPGLGGSGGYTF
TRBV27	TRBJ2-7	CASSLSAGAILYEQYF
TRBV4-1	TRBJ1-6	CASSQENRLGSPLHF
TRBV5-1	TRBJ2-3	CASSPGGSTVTDTQYF
TRBV7-9	TRBJ1-4	CASSLPGQGNEKLFF
TRBV12-5	TRBJ1-2	CASGLGSRPTIYGYTF
TRBV5-1	TRBJ2-2	CASSWRATTYTGELFF